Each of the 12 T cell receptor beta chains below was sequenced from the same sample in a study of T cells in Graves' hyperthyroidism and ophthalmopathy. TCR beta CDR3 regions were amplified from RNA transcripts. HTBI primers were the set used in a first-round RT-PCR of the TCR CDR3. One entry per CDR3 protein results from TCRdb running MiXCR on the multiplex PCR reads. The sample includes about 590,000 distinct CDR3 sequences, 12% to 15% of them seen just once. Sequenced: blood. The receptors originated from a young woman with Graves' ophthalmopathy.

CDR3 nucleotides: TGTGCCAGCAGCCACATCGGCACAGGGGGCTCCGGGGAGCTGTTTTTT. Translation gives CASSHIGTGGSGELFF. The V gene is TRBV14, the J gene TRBJ2-2; 9 bases line up with TRBD1. J was trimmed by 6 bases and V by 3 bases; bases with no gene match: 8. CDR3 length: 16 residues. Germline V gene data show CDR1 as SGHDN and CDR2 as FVKESK.

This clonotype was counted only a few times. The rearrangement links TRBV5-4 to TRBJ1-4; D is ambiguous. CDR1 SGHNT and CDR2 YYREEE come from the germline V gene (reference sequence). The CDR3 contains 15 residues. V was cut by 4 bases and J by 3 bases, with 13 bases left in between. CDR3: CASSLPGASNEKLFF. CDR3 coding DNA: TGTGCCAGCAGCCTTCCCGGAGCGTCTAATGAAAAACTGTTTTTT.

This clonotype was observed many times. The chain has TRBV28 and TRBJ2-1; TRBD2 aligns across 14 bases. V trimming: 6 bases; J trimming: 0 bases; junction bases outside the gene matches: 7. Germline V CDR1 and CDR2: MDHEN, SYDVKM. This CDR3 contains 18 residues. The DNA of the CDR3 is TGTGCCAGCAGCCCGTACGGGACTAGCGGGAGCTCCTACAATGAGCAGTTCTTC. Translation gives CASSPYGTSGSSYNEQFF. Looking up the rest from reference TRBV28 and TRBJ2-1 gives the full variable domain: DVKVTQSSRYLVKRTGEKVFLECVQDMDHENMFWYRQDPGLGLRLIYFSYDVKMKEKGDIPEGYSVSREKKERFSLILESASTNQTSMYLCASSPYGTSGSSYNEQFFGPGTRLTVL.

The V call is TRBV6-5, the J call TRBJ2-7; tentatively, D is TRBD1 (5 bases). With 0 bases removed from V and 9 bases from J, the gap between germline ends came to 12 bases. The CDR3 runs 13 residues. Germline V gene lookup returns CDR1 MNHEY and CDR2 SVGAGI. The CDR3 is CASSYSFSDTQYF. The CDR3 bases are TGTGCCAGCAGTTACTCGTTTTCGGACACGCAGTACTTC.

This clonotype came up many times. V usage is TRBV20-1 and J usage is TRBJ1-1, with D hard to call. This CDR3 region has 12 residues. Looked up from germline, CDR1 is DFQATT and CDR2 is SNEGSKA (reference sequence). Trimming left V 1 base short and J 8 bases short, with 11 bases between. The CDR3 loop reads CSARGPQIEAFF. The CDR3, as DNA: TGCAGTGCTAGAGGTCCCCAAATCGAAGCTTTCTTT.

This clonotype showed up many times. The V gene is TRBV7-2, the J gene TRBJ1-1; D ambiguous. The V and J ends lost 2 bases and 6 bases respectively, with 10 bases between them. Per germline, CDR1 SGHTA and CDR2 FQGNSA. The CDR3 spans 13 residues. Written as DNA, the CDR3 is TGTGCCAGCAGCTTACGCCGAGTATCTGAAGCTTTCTTT. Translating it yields CASSLRRVSEAFF.

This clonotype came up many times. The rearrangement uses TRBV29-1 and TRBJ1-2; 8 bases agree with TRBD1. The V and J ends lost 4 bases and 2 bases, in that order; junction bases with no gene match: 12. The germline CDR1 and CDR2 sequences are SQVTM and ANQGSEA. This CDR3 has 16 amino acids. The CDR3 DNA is TGCAGCGTTGCTGGGACAGGTGCTGATTGGAACTATGGCTACACCTTC. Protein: CSVAGTGADWNYGYTF.

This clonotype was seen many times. CDR3 nucleotides: TGCAGTGCTAGGGGTAGGGAGGATGGCTACACCTTC. It codes for CSARGREDGYTF. The chain recombines TRBV20-1 with TRBJ1-2; no definite D call. This CDR3 has 12 amino acids. Trimming shortened V by 3 bases and J by 6 bases, and 11 bases separated the two germline ends. Germline V CDR1 and CDR2: DFQATT, SNEGSKA (reference sequence).

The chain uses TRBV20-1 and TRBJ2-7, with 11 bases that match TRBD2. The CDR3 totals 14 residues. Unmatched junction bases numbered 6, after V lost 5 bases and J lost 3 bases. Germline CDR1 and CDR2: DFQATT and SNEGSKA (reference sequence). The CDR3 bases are TGCAGTGCTGAGGGACTAGCGGACAACTACGAGCAGTACTTC. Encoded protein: CSAEGLADNYEQYF.

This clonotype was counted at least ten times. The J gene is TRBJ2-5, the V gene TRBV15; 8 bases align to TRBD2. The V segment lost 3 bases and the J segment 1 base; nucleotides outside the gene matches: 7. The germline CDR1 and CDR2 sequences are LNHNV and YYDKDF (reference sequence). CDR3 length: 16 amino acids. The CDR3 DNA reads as TGTGCCACCAGCAGGGAATCTACTAGCGGCCAAGAGACCCAGTACTTC. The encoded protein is CATSRESTSGQETQYF.

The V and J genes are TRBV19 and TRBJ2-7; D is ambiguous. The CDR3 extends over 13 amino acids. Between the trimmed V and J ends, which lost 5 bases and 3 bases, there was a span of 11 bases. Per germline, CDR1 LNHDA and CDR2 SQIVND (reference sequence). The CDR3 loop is CASSVVVGYEQYF. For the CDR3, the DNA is TGTGCCAGTAGTGTAGTTGTGGGCTACGAGCAGTACTTC.

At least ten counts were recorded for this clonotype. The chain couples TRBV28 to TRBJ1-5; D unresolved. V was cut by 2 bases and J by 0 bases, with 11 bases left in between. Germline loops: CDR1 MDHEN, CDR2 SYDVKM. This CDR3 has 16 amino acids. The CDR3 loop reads CASSLGPANSNQPQHF. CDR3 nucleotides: TGTGCCAGCAGTTTAGGGCCCGCTAATAGCAATCAGCCCCAGCATTTT.